This T cell receptor (beta chain) comes out of a study of blood T cell repertoires in COVID-19. Only in-frame clones appear in the TCRdb table, and some are missing; sequencing was by immunoSEQ multiplex PCR. The sample has roughly 34,000 clones, roughly 80% seen once; the top ten hold roughly 15%. Trimming took 2 bases from V and 2 from J; bases not matched to a gene: 9. The CDR3 has 16 residues. Germline-derived CDR1 and CDR2 are GTSNPN and SVGIG (reference sequence). The source material was peripheral blood. The receptor was isolated from a man older than 75 with active or convalescent COVID-19. This chain uses TRBV30 with TRBJ1-5, with TRBD1 matching over 7 bases. The CDR3, as DNA: TGTGCCTGGAGTCCAGAGACAGGGCGAGGCAATCAGCCCCAGCATTTT. This sequence encodes CAWSPETGRGNQPQHF.